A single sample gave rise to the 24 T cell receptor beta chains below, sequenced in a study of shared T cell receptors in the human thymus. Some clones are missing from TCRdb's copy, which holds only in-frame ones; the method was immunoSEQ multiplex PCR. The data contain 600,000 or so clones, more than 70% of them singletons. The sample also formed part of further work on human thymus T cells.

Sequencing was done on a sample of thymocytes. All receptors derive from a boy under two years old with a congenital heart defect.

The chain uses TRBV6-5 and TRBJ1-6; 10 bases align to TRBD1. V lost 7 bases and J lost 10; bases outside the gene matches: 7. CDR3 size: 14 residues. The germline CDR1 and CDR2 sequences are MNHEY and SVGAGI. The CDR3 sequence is CASTTDRGQSPLHF. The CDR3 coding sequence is TGTGCCAGCACCACCGACAGGGGGCAATCACCCCTCCACTTT.

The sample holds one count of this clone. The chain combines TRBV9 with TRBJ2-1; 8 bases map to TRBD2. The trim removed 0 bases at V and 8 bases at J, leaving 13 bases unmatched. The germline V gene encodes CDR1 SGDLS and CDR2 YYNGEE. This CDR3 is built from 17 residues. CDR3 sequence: CASSVATYGRALHEQFF. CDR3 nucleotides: TGTGCCAGCAGCGTAGCTACGTACGGGAGGGCCCTCCATGAGCAGTTCTTC.

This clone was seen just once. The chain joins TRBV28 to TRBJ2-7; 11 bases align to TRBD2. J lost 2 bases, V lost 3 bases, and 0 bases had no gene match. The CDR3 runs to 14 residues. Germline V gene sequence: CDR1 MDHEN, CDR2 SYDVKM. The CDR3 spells CASSFSGRAYEQYF. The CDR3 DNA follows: TGTGCCAGCAGTTTTAGCGGGAGGGCCTACGAGCAGTACTTC.

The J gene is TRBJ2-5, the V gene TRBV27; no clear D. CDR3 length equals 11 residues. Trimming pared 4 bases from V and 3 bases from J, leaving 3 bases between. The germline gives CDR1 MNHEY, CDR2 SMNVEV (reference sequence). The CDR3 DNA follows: TGTGCCAGCAGTTACAAAGAGACCCAGTACTTC. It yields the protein CASSYKETQYF.

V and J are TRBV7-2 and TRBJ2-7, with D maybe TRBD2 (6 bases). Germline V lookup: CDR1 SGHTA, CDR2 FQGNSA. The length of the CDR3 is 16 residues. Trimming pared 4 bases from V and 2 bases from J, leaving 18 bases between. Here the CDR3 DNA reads TGTGCCAGCAGCTCCACGGCGCTAGCGTTCGCCTACGAGCAGTACTTC. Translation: CASSSTALAFAYEQYF.

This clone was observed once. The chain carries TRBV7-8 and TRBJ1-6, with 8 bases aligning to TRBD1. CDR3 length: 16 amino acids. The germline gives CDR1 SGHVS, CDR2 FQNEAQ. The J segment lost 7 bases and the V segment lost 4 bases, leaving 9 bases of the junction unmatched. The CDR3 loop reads CASSSIRGQANSPLHF. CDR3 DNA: TGTGCCAGCAGCTCTATCAGGGGACAGGCCAATTCACCCCTCCACTTT. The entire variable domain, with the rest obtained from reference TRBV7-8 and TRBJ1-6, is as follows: GAGVSQSPRYKVAKRGQDVALRCDPISGHVSLFWYQQALGQGPEFLTYFQNEAQLDKSGLPSDRFFAERPEGSVSTLKIQRTQQEDSAVYLCASSSIRGQANSPLHFGNGTRLTVT.

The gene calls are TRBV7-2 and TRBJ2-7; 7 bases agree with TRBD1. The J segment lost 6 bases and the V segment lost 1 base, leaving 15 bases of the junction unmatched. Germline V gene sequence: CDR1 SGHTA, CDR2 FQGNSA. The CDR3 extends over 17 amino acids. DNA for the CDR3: TGTGCCAGCAGCTTAGGACCCTCGACAGGGATCTTCTGCGAGCAGTACTTC. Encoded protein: CASSLGPSTGIFCEQYF.

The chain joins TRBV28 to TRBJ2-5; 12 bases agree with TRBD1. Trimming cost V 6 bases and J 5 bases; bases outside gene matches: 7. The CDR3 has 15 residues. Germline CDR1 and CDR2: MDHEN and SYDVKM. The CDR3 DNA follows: TGTGCCAGCAGGGGGGGACAGGGGGCTGGTGAGACCCAGTACTTC. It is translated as CASRGGQGAGETQYF.

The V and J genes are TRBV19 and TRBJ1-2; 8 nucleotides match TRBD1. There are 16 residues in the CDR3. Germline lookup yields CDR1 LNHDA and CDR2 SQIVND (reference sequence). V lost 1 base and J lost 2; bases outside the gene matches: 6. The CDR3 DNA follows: TGTGCCAGTAGTATAGGGCCCCGACAGGGGAACTATGGCTACACCTTC. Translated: CASSIGPRQGNYGYTF.

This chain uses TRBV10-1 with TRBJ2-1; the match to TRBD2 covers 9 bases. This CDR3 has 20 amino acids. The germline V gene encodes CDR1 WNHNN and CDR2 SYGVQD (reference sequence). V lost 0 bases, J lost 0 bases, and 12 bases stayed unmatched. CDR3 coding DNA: TGCGCCAGCAGTGAGTCGAGCCCGCGGGAGGGCCGATCCTCCTACAATGAGCAGTTCTTC. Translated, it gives CASSESSPREGRSSYNEQFF.

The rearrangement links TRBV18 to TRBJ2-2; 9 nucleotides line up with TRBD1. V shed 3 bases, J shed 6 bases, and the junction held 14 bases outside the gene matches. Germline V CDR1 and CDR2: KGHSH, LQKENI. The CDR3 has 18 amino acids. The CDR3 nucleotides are TGTGCCAGCTCACCGGACAGGGGCCGATTAGGAGGTTCCGGGGAGCTGTTTTTT. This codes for CASSPDRGRLGGSGELFF.

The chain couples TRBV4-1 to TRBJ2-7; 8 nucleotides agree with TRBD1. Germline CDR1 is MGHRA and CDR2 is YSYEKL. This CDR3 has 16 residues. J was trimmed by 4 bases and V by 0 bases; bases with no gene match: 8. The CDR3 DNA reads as TGCGCCAGCAGCCAAGATCGGGGACAGGACGATTACGAGCAGTACTTC. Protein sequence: CASSQDRGQDDYEQYF.

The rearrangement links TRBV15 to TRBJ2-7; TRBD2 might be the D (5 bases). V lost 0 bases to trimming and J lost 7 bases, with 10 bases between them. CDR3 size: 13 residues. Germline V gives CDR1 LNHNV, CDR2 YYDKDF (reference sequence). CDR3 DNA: TGTGCCACCAGCAGAGAACCTCCGGGGGAGCAGTACTTC. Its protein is CATSREPPGEQYF.

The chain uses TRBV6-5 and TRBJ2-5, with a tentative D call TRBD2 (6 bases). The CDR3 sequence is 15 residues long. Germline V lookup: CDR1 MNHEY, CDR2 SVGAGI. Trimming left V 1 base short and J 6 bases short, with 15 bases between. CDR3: CASSYLSGDAKTQYF. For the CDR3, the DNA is TGTGCCAGCAGTTACTTATCGGGGGATGCGAAGACCCAGTACTTC.

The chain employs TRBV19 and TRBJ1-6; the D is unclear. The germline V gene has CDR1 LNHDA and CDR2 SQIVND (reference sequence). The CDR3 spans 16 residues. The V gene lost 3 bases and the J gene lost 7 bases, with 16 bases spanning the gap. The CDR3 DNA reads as TGTGCCAGTAGTATCCGGTTCCTCGACATCAATTCACCCCTCCACTTT. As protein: CASSIRFLDINSPLHF. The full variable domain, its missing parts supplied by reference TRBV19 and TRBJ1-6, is DGGITQSPKYLFRKEGQNVTLSCEQNLNHDAMYWYRQDPGQGLRLIYYSQIVNDFQKGDIAEGYSVSREKKESFPLTVTSAQKNPTAFYLCASSIRFLDINSPLHFGNGTRLTVT.

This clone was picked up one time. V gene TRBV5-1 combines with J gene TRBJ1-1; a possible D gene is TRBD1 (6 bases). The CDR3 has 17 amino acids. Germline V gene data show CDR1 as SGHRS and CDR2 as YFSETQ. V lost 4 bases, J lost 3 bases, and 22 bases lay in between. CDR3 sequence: CASSQTSKTGGDTEAFF. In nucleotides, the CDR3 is TGCGCCAGCAGCCAAACATCCAAGACAGGAGGAGACACTGAAGCTTTCTTT.

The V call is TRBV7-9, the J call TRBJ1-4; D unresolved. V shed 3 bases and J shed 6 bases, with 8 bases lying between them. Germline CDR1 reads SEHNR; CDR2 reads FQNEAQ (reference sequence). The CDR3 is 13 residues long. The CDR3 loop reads CASSFPGYEKLFF. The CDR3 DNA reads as TGTGCCAGCAGCTTTCCGGGATATGAAAAACTGTTTTTT.

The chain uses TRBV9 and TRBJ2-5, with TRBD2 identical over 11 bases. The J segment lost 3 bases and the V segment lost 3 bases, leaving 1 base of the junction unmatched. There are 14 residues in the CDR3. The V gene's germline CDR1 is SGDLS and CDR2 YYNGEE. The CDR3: CASSATSGEETQYF. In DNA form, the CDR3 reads TGTGCCAGCAGCGCGACTAGCGGGGAAGAGACCCAGTACTTC.

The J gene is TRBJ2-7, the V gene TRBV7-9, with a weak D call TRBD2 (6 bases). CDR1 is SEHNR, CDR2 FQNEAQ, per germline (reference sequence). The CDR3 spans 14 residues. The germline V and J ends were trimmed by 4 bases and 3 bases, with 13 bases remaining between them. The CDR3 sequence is CASSSGTDLYEQYF. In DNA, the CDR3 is TGTGCCAGCAGCTCCGGGACTGATCTCTACGAGCAGTACTTC.

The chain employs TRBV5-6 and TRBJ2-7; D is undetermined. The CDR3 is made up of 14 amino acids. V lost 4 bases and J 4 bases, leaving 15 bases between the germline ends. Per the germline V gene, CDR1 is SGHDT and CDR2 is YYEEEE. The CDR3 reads CASSPFGHRYEQYF. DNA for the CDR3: TGTGCCAGCAGCCCCTTTGGGCACCGTTACGAGCAGTACTTC.

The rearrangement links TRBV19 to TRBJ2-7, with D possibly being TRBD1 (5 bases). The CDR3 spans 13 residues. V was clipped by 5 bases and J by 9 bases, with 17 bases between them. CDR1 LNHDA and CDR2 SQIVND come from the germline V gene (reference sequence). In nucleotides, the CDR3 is TGTGCCAGTAGTTTGCCAGGGTCTACGACGCAGTACTTC. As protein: CASSLPGSTTQYF. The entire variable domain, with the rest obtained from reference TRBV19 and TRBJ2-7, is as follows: DGGITQSPKYLFRKEGQNVTLSCEQNLNHDAMYWYRQDPGQGLRLIYYSQIVNDFQKGDIAEGYSVSREKKESFPLTVTSAQKNPTAFYLCASSLPGSTTQYFGPGTRLTVT.

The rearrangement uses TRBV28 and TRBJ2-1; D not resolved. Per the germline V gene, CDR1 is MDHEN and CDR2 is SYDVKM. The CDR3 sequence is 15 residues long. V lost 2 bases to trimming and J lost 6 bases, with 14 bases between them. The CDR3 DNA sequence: TGTGCCAGCAGTTTAGGTGGCGGCCTTCTCAATGAGCAGTTCTTC. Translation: CASSLGGGLLNEQFF.

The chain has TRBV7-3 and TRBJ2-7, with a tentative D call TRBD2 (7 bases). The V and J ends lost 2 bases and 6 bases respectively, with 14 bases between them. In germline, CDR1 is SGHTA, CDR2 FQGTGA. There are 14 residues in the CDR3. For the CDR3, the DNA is TGTGCCAGCAGCTTAGTTGGGGGGGCCTCCGAGCAGTACTTC. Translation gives CASSLVGGASEQYF.

The CDR3 sequence: CASSLSYKGQGTTEAFF. Here the CDR3 DNA reads TGTGCCAGCAGTTTATCGTATAAGGGACAGGGGACCACTGAAGCTTTCTTT. The chain links TRBV27 to TRBJ1-1; 10 positions agree with TRBD1. Germline V CDR1 and CDR2: MNHEY, SMNVEV (reference sequence). This CDR3 spans 17 amino acids. Germline trimming cut 0 bases from V and 4 bases from J; bases unmatched to any gene: 8.